Listed here are 5 T cell receptor beta chains from one sample, sequenced in a study of blood T cells in healthy people across ages. The use of a sample-barcoded 5' primer and a J-beta primer mix characterized a second PCR of roughly 6 to 11 cycles. Via MiXCR, TCRdb re-called the 5' RACE reads, giving one row per CDR3 protein. The sample includes 540,000 or so distinct CDR3 sequences, roughly 29% of them seen just once. Sequencing input: blood. The source of these receptors is an older woman in good health.

This clonotype has only a few counts. The chain joins TRBV20-1 to TRBJ1-5; D gene uncertain. CDR3 length: 13 residues. Germline V lookup: CDR1 DFQATT, CDR2 SNEGSKA (reference sequence). V lost 6 bases, J lost 7 bases, and 16 bases lay in between. As DNA, the CDR3 is TGCAGTGCCAAATACAGTGAACGGCAGCCCCAGCATTTT. Protein: CSAKYSERQPQHF.

This rearrangement joins TRBV6-6 to TRBJ2-5, with 11 bases identical to TRBD2. V was clipped by 6 bases and J by 1 base; unmatched bases: 7. Germline CDR1 reads MNHNY; CDR2 reads SVGAGI (reference sequence). The CDR3 covers 16 residues. This chain's CDR3 is CASRISGGAGQETQYF. In DNA form, the CDR3 reads TGTGCCAGCAGGATTAGCGGGGGGGCCGGCCAAGAGACCCAGTACTTC.

The sample holds a few counts of this clonotype. The rearrangement joins TRBV27 to TRBJ1-2; 8 nucleotides match TRBD1. The CDR3 totals 17 residues. Germline-derived CDR1 and CDR2 are MNHEY and SMNVEV (reference sequence). The V segment lost 6 bases and the J segment 7 bases; nucleotides outside the gene matches: 19. DNA of the CDR3: TGTGCCAGCAGCCTCGGACAGGGAGCGGTGGCGGTGGGTGGCTACACCTTC. Translating it yields CASSLGQGAVAVGGYTF.

The J gene is TRBJ2-5, the V gene TRBV5-1; D call uncertain. Trimming shortened V by 4 bases and J by 8 bases, and 9 bases separated the two germline ends. The CDR3 totals 11 residues. Germline CDR1 SGHRS, CDR2 YFSETQ. DNA of the CDR3: TGCGCCAGCAGCGTGCAGAATACCCAGTACTTC. Amino acid sequence: CASSVQNTQYF.

This sequence joins TRBV4-1 and TRBJ2-5; D perhaps matches TRBD2 (6 bases). The germline V gene encodes CDR1 MGHRA and CDR2 YSYEKL. The CDR3 totals 15 residues. With 4 bases removed from V and 4 bases from J, the gap between germline ends came to 16 bases. CDR3 sequence (DNA): TGCGCCAGCAGCCTGCGACTAGTCGGAACAGAGACCCAGTACTTC. Protein product: CASSLRLVGTETQYF.